The 24 T cell receptor beta chains listed next were all sequenced from one sample in a study of T cell responses to AZD1222 COVID-19 vaccine. The protocol was immunoSEQ multiplex PCR, while the TCRdb copy is restricted to in-frame clones and leaves out a portion. There are tens of thousands of clones in the sample; about 82% occur only once, and 2.5% to 3% lies in the top ten. Material: peripheral blood, obtained on day 0 of AZD1222 vaccination. These receptor sequences come from an adult in good health.

The rearrangement links TRBV7-9 to TRBJ1-6; 7 bases map to TRBD1. CDR1 and CDR2 from the germline V gene are SEHNR and FQNEAQ (reference sequence). The CDR3 extends over 14 amino acids. V was clipped by 5 bases and J by 10 bases; unmatched bases: 8. The CDR3 loop is CASSLPGGQSPLHF. CDR3 sequence (DNA): TGTGCCAGCAGCCTGCCAGGGGGACAATCACCCCTCCACTTT.

This sequence joins TRBV30 and TRBJ2-7; possible D gene TRBD1, 5 bases. The V end lost 5 bases, the J end lost 3 bases, and 11 bases lay between the germline ends. In germline, CDR1 is GTSNPN, CDR2 SVGIG (reference sequence). This CDR3 is 12 amino acids long. DNA for the CDR3: TGTGCCTGGTCCCAAAGGGGCTACGAGCAGTACTTC. Translation gives CAWSQRGYEQYF.

J is TRBJ1-5 and V is TRBV18, with 7 bases lining up with TRBD1. Germline CDR1 KGHSH, CDR2 LQKENI. After removal of 2 bases from V and 1 base from J, the junction contained 2 bases not matched to a gene. The CDR3 has 15 residues. The CDR3 region is CASSPGQASNQPQHF. The DNA of the CDR3 is TGTGCCAGCTCACCAGGACAGGCGAGCAATCAGCCCCAGCATTTT.

This chain connects TRBV4-3 to TRBJ1-1; D remains unclear. The V and J ends lost 1 base and 10 bases respectively, with 16 bases between them. The CDR3 is 14 amino acids. Per germline, CDR1 LGHNA and CDR2 YSLEER. The chain's CDR3 is CASSQAGQVNAAFF. For the CDR3, the DNA is TGCGCCAGCAGCCAAGCCGGGCAGGTGAACGCAGCTTTCTTT.

The rearrangement joins TRBV27 to TRBJ1-5; D remains unclear. V was trimmed by 11 bases and J by 3 bases, leaving 11 bases between them. The germline gives CDR1 MNHEY, CDR2 SMNVEV (reference sequence). CDR3 size: 12 residues. The CDR3 is CAAGTNNQPQHF. For the CDR3, the DNA is TGTGCCGCGGGCACAAACAATCAGCCCCAGCATTTT.

V gene TRBV3-1 (or the pseudogene TRBV3-2) combines with J gene TRBJ2-7; 10 nucleotides align to TRBD2. This CDR3 has 16 amino acids. The germline V gene has CDR1 LGHDT and CDR2 YNNKEL (reference sequence). Trimming took 4 bases from V and 6 from J; bases not matched to a gene: 12. The CDR3 is CASSLEVGLAGAEQYF. DNA of the CDR3: TGTGCCAGCAGCCTAGAGGTCGGTCTAGCGGGAGCCGAGCAGTACTTC.

The rearrangement links TRBV6-2 or TRBV6-3 to TRBJ1-5; D remains unclear. The V gene lost 3 bases and the J gene lost 7 bases, with 10 bases spanning the gap. The germline V gene encodes CDR1 MNHEY and CDR2 SVGEGT. The CDR3 length is 13 residues. CDR3 nucleotides: TGTGCCAGCAGTTATACAGCTGCGCAGCCCCAGCATTTT. This gives the protein CASSYTAAQPQHF.

This clone was found a few times. The chain employs TRBV7-2 and TRBJ2-7; either TRBD1 or TRBD2 may fit D (6 bases each). V gave up 4 bases and J gave up 3 bases, with 16 bases separating them. The germline gives CDR1 SGHTA, CDR2 FQGNSA. This CDR3 has 15 amino acids. The CDR3: CASSSPRRGLYEQYF. CDR3 nucleotides: TGTGCCAGCAGCTCCCCCCGACGGGGGCTCTACGAGCAGTACTTC.

This clone was detected a few times. The rearrangement joins TRBV5-1 to TRBJ2-6; tentative D call: TRBD2 (5 bases). From germline, CDR1 is SGHRS and CDR2 YFSETQ. The CDR3 consists of 20 residues. Trimming stripped 3 bases from V and 0 bases from J, with 22 bases between. Written as DNA, the CDR3 is TGCGCCAGCAGCTGGGATGGTCGGGGTTACTCCTCCTCTGGGGCCAACGTCCTGACTTTC. Translated, it gives CASSWDGRGYSSSGANVLTF.

A few counts support this clone. V is TRBV10-3 and J is TRBJ1-3; the D gene is possibly TRBD1 (6 bases). CDR1 is ENHRY, CDR2 SYGVKD, per germline. This CDR3 is 14 amino acids long. The V and J ends lost 3 bases and 4 bases respectively, with 10 bases between them. Written as DNA, the CDR3 is TGTGCCATCAGTGAAGACAGGTGGGGAAACACCATATATTTT. Amino acids: CAISEDRWGNTIYF.

This sequence joins TRBV14 and TRBJ2-1; D is perhaps TRBD2 (6 bases). V was pared by 0 bases and J by 1 base, with 22 bases between. Germline CDR1 SGHDN, CDR2 FVKESK. There are 20 residues in the CDR3. The CDR3 nucleotides are TGTGCCAGCAGCCAAGATGTAGCGGCCGTTCGATTACCTTCCTACAATGAGCAGTTCTTC. Translation: CASSQDVAAVRLPSYNEQFF.

The rearrangement uses TRBV3-1 (or the pseudogene TRBV3-2) and TRBJ2-5; 13 bases agree with TRBD2. The CDR3 is made up of 17 amino acids. Trimming took 0 bases from V and 4 from J; bases not matched to a gene: 5. Per the germline V gene, CDR1 is LGHDT and CDR2 is YNNKEL (reference sequence). The CDR3 DNA sequence: TGTGCCAGCAGCCAAGATACTAGCGGGGGGGCCGGAGAGACCCAGTACTTC. Protein: CASSQDTSGGAGETQYF.

The V and J genes are TRBV4-1 and TRBJ2-5, with D perhaps matching TRBD2 (6 bases). CDR3 length: 16 residues. CDR1 is MGHRA, CDR2 YSYEKL, per germline. The germline V and J ends were trimmed by 1 base and 9 bases, with 21 bases remaining between them. CDR3 in DNA: TGCGCCAGCAGCCAAGGCGGAGCGGGCCTCCCCGGGGCCCAGTACTTC. It is translated as CASSQGGAGLPGAQYF.

This rearrangement joins TRBV15 to TRBJ2-5, with TRBD1 identical over 11 bases. The V gene's germline CDR1 is LNHNV and CDR2 YYDKDF (reference sequence). Unmatched junction bases numbered 1, after V lost 4 bases and J lost 0 bases. There are 15 residues in the CDR3. The chain's CDR3 is CATSKGQGDQETQYF. Written as DNA, the CDR3 is TGTGCCACCAGCAAGGGACAGGGGGACCAAGAGACCCAGTACTTC.

The chain links TRBV10-3 to TRBJ1-1; D may be TRBD1 (5 bases). The CDR3 has 13 amino acids. The V end lost 7 bases, the J end lost 3 bases, and 12 bases lay between the germline ends. Germline assignment: CDR1 ENHRY and CDR2 SYGVKD. CDR3: CAITGDRDTEAFF. CDR3 bases: TGTGCCATCACCGGGGACCGGGACACTGAAGCTTTCTTT.

This clone was detected only once. This chain joins TRBV5-4 and TRBJ2-7; 7 bases align to TRBD2. Germline lookup yields CDR1 SGHNT and CDR2 YYREEE (reference sequence). This CDR3 region has 14 residues. The V and J ends lost 4 bases and 1 base, in that order; junction bases with no gene match: 5. The CDR3 loop is CASSTRTSSYEQYF. The CDR3 nucleotides are TGTGCCAGCAGCACCCGGACTAGTTCCTACGAGCAGTACTTC.

CDR3 DNA sequence: TGTGCCAGTAGTTCCCAGGGGTCATACCGTGAAGCTTTCTTT. Translating gives CASSSQGSYREAFF. This chain connects TRBV19 to TRBJ1-1; D may be TRBD1 (6 bases). Germline V CDR1 and CDR2: LNHDA, SQIVND (reference sequence). This CDR3 is built from 14 residues. V was pared by 5 bases and J by 7 bases, with 17 bases between.

The chain links TRBV7-8 to TRBJ2-1; tentatively, D is TRBD1 (7 bases). The V gene lost 2 bases and the J gene lost 2 bases, with 10 bases spanning the gap. In germline, CDR1 is SGHVS, CDR2 FQNEAQ. This CDR3 has 15 residues. CDR3 loop: CASSLQGGPYNEQFF. The DNA for the CDR3 is TGTGCCAGCAGCTTACAGGGGGGCCCCTACAATGAGCAGTTCTTC.

This clone was picked up a small number of times. The chain couples TRBV9 to TRBJ2-7, with D perhaps given as TRBD1 or TRBD2 (5 bases each). CDR3 length: 14 residues. Deletions cut 4 bases from V and 2 bases from J, with 13 bases between. Germline lookup yields CDR1 SGDLS and CDR2 YYNGEE. The CDR3, as DNA: TGTGCCAGCAGCCCCCGTGGGGGTCCCTACGAGCAGTACTTC. This codes for CASSPRGGPYEQYF.

This clone was seen just once. The chain links TRBV19 to TRBJ1-2, with TRBD1 matching 8 bases. Per the germline V gene, CDR1 is LNHDA and CDR2 is SQIVND (reference sequence). The CDR3 sequence is 13 residues long. J gave up 4 bases and V 4 bases, and 2 bases lay outside the gene matches. In DNA form, the CDR3 reads TGTGCCAGTAGTAAAGGACAGGGCTATGGCTACACCTTC. As protein: CASSKGQGYGYTF.

This clone was seen a handful of times. The chain couples TRBV12-3 or TRBV12-4 to TRBJ1-1; weak D call: TRBD1 (5 bases). The CDR3 has 13 amino acids. Trimming took off 3 bases at V and 1 base at J, with 6 bases between the two ends. CDR3 bases: TGTGCCAGCAGTTTTAGGGGGAACACTGAAGCTTTCTTT. This encodes CASSFRGNTEAFF.

This clone was counted a single time. This chain joins TRBV19 and TRBJ1-5, with 8 bases matching TRBD1. Germline values: CDR1 LNHDA, CDR2 SQIVND (reference sequence). J lost 5 bases, V lost 1 base, and 7 bases had no gene match. The CDR3 has 16 residues. The CDR3 loop is CASSIVHRGRDQPQHF. CDR3 nucleotides: TGTGCCAGTAGTATAGTCCACAGGGGGAGGGATCAGCCCCAGCATTTT. The full variable domain, rest sourced from reference TRBV19 and TRBJ1-5, is DGGITQSPKYLFRKEGQNVTLSCEQNLNHDAMYWYRQDPGQGLRLIYYSQIVNDFQKGDIAEGYSVSREKKESFPLTVTSAQKNPTAFYLCASSIVHRGRDQPQHFGDGTRLSIL.

V and J are TRBV19 and TRBJ1-5; 7 bases map to TRBD1. V lost 6 bases, J lost 2 bases, and 7 bases stayed unmatched. The CDR3 is made up of 15 amino acids. Germline V lookup: CDR1 LNHDA, CDR2 SQIVND (reference sequence). In nucleotides, the CDR3 is TGTGCCAGTAGCGCCGACGGGACAGGCAATCAGCCCCAGCATTTT. Amino acid sequence: CASSADGTGNQPQHF.

The rearrangement uses TRBV19 and TRBJ2-3; 7 nucleotides line up with TRBD2. The CDR3 is made up of 14 amino acids. Germline CDR1 and CDR2: LNHDA and SQIVND (reference sequence). Trimming removed 6 bases from V and 5 bases from J; junction bases left unmatched: 8. CDR3 protein: CASSGLVVVDTQYF. The CDR3 DNA reads as TGTGCCAGTAGCGGACTAGTTGTCGTAGATACGCAGTATTTT.